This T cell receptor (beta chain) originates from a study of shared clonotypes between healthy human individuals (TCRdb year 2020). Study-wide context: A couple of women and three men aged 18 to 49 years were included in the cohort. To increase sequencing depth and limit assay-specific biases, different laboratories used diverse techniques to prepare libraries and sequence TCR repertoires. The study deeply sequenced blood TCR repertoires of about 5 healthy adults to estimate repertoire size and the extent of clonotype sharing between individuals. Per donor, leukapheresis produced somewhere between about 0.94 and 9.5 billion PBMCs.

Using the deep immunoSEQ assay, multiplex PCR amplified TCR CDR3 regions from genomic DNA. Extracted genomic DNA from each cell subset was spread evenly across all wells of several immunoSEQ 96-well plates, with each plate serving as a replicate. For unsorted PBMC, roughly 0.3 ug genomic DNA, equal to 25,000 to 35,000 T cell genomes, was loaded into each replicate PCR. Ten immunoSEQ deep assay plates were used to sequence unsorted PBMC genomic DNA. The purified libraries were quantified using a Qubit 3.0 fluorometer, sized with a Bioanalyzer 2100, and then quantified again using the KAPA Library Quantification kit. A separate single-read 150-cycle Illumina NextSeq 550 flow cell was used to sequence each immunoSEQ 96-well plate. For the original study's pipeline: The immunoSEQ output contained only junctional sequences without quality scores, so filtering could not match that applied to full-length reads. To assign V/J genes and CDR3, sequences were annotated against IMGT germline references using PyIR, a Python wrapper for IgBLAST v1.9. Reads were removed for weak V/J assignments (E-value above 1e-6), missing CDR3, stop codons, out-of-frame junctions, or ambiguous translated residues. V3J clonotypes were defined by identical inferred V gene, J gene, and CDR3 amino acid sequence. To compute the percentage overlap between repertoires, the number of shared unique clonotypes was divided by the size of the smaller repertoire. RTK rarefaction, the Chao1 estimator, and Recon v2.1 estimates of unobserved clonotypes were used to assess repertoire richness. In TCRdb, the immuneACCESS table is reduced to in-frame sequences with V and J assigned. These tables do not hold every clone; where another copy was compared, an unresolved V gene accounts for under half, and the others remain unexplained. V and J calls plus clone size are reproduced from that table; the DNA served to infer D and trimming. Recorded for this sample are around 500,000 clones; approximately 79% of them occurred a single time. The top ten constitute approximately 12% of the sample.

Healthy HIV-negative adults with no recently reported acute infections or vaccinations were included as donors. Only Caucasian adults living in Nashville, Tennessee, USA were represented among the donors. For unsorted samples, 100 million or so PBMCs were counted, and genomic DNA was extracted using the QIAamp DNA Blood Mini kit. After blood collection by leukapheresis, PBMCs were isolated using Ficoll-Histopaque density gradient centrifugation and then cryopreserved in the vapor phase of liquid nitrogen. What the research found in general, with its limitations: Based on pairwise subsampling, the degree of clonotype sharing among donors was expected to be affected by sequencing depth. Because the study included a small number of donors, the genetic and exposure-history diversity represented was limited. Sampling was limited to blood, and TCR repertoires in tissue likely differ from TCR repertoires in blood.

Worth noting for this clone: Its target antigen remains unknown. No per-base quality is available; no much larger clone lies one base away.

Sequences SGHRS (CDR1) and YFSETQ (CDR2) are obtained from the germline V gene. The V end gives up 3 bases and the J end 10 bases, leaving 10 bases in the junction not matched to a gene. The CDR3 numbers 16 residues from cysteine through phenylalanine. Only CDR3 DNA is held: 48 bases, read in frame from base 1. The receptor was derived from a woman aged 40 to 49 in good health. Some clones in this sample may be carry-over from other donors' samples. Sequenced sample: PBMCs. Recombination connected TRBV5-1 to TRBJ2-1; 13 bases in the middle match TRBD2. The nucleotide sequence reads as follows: TGCGCCAGCAGCTCAACTAGCGGGAGGGGACTAAGGGAGCAGTTCTTC. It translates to CASSSTSGRGLREQFF.